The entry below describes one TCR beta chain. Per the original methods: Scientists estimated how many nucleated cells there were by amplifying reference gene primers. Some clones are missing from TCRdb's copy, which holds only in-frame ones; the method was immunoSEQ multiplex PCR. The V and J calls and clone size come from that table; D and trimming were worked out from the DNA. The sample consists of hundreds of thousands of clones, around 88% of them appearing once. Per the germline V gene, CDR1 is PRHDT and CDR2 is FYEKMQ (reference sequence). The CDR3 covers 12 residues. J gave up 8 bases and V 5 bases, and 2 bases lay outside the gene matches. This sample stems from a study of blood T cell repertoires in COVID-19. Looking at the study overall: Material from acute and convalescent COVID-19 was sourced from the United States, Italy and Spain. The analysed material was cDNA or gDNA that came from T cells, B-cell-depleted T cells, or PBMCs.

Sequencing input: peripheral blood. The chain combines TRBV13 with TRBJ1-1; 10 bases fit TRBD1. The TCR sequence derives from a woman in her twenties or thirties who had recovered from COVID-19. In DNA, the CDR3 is TGTGCCAGCAGCGAGGACAGGGGGGAAGCTTTCTTT. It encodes CASSEDRGEAFF.